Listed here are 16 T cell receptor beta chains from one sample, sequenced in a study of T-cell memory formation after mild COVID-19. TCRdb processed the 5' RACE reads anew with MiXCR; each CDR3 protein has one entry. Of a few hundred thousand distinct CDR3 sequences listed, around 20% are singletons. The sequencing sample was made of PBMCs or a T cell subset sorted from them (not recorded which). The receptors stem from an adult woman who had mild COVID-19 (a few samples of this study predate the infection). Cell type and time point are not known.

The DNA of the CDR3 is TGTGCCAGCAGTTACCGGGACAGCCACGAGCAGTACTTC. The encoded protein is CASSYRDSHEQYF. This chain joins TRBV6-5 and TRBJ2-7; 7 bases line up with TRBD1. The CDR3 has 13 residues. Germline loops: CDR1 MNHEY, CDR2 SVGAGI. Trimming at V came to 2 bases and at J to 5 bases, leaving 3 bases not matched to a gene.

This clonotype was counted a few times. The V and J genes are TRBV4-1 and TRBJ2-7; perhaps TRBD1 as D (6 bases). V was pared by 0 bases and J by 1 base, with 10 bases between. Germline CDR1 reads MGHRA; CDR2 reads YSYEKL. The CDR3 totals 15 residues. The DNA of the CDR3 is TGCGCCAGCAGCCAAGAGACAGGACCTTCCTACGAGCAGTACTTC. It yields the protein CASSQETGPSYEQYF.

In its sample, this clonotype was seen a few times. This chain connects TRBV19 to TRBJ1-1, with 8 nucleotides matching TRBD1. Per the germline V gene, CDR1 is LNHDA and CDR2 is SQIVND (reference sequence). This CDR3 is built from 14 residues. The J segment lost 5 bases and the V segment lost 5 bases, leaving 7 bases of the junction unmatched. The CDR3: CASSHGTGRTEAFF. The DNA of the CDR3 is TGTGCCAGTAGTCACGGGACAGGTCGGACTGAAGCTTTCTTT.

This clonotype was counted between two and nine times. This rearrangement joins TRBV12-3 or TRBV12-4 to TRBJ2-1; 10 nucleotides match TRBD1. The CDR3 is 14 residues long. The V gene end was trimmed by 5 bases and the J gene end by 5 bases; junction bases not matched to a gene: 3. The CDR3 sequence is CASSRTGGHNEQFF. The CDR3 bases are TGTGCCAGCAGTCGGACAGGGGGGCACAATGAGCAGTTCTTC.

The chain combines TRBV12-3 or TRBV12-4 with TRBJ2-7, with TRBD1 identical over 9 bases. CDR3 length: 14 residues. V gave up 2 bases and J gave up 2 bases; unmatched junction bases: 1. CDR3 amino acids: CASSLWDRAYEQYF. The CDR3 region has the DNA TGTGCCAGCAGTTTATGGGACAGGGCCTACGAGCAGTACTTC.

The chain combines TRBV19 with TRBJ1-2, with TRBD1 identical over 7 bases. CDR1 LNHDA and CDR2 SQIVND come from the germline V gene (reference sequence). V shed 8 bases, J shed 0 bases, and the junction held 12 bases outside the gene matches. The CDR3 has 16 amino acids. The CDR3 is CASSSIQGSANYGYTF. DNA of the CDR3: TGTGCCAGTTCTTCTATACAGGGGTCGGCTAACTATGGCTACACCTTC. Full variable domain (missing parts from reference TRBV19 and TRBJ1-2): DGGITQSPKYLFRKEGQNVTLSCEQNLNHDAMYWYRQDPGQGLRLIYYSQIVNDFQKGDIAEGYSVSREKKESFPLTVTSAQKNPTAFYLCASSSIQGSANYGYTFGSGTRLTVV.

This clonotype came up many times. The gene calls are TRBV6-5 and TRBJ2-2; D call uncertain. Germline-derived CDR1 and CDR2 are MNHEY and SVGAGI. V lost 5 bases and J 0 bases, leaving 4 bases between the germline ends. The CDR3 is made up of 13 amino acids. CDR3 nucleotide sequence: TGTGCCAGCAGTAGCGCGAACACCGGGGAGCTGTTTTTT. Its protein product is CASSSANTGELFF.

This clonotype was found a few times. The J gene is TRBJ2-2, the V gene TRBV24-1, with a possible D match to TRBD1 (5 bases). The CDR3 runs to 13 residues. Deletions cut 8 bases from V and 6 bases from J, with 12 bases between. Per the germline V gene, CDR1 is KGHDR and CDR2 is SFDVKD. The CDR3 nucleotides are TGTGCCACCAATACAGGTCTCGCCGGGGAGCTGTTTTTT. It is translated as CATNTGLAGELFF.

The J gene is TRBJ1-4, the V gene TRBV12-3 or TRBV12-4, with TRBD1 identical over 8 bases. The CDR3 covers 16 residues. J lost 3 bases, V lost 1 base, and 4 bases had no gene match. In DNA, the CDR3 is TGTGCCAGCAGTTTAGGACAGGGGTCATCTAATGAAAAACTGTTTTTT. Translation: CASSLGQGSSNEKLFF.

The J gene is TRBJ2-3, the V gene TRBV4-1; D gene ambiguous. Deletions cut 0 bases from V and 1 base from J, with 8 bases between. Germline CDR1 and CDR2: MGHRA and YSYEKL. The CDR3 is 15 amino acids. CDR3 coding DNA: TGCGCCAGCAGCCAAGAAGTCTCCCGCACAGATACGCAGTATTTT. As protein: CASSQEVSRTDTQYF.

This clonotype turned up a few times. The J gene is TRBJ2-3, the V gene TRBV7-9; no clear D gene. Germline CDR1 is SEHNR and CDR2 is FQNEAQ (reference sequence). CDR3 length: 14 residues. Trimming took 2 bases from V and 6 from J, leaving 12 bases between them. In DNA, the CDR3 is TGTGCCAGCAGCTTAAGCGCCGGAAGGGATACGCAGTATTTT. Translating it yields CASSLSAGRDTQYF.

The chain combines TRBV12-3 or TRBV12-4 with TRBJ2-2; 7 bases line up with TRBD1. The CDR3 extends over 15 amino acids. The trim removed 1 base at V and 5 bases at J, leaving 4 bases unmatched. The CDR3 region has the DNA TGTGCCAGCAGTTTAGTCAGGGGGAAGACCGGGGAGCTGTTTTTT. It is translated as CASSLVRGKTGELFF.

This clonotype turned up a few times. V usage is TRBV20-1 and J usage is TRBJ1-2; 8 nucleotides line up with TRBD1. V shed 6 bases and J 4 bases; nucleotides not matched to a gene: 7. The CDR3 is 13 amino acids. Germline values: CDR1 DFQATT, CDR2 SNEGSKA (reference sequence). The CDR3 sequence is CSASAGTGYGYTF. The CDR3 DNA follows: TGCAGTGCGTCGGCAGGGACAGGCTATGGCTACACCTTC.

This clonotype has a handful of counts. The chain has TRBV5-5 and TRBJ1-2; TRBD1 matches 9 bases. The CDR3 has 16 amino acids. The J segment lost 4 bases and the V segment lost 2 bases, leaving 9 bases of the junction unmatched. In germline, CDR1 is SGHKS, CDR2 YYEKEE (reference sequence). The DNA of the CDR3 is TGTGCCAGCAGCTTACACGACAGGGGGTTTGGCTATGGCTACACCTTC. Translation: CASSLHDRGFGYGYTF. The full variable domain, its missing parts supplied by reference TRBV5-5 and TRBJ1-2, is DAGVTQSPTHLIKTRGQQVTLRCSPISGHKSVSWYQQVLGQGPQFIFQYYEKEERGRGNFPDRFSARQFPNYSSELNVNALLLGDSALYLCASSLHDRGFGYGYTFGSGTRLTVV.

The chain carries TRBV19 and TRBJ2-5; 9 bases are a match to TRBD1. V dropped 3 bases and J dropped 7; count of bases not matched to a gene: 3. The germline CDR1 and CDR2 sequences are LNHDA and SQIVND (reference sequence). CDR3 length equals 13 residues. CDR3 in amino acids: CASSIEDRGTQYF. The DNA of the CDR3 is TGTGCCAGTAGTATTGAGGACAGGGGGACCCAGTACTTC. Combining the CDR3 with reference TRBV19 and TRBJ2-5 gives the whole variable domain DGGITQSPKYLFRKEGQNVTLSCEQNLNHDAMYWYRQDPGQGLRLIYYSQIVNDFQKGDIAEGYSVSREKKESFPLTVTSAQKNPTAFYLCASSIEDRGTQYFGPGTRLLVL.

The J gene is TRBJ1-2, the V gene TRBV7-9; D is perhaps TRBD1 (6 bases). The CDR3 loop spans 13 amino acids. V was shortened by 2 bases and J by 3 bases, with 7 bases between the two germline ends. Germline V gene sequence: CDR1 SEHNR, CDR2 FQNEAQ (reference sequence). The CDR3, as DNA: TGTGCCAGCAGCTTACAGGGGTACTATGGCTACACCTTC. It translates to CASSLQGYYGYTF.